The T cell receptor beta chain under discussion was sequenced for a study of cytomegalovirus exposure and HLA in healthy donors. Points from the study as a whole: Generally TCR sequences proved uncommon, though certain public TCRs appeared in numerous donors.

PCR primers comprised 60 Vbeta and 13 Jbeta primers. Only in-frame clones appear in the TCRdb table, and some are missing; sequencing was by immunoSEQ multiplex PCR. The table lists 150,000 to 200,000 clones, 75% to 80% of them singletons, with 5% to 8% in the top ten. On this clone: Its specificity is not known.

The CDR3 length is 14 residues. Per germline, CDR1 SGHRS and CDR2 YFSETQ. After removal of 5 bases from V and 6 bases from J, the junction contained 7 bases not matched to a gene. This chain links TRBV5-1 with TRBJ2-1, with 8 bases fitting TRBD2. The clonotype originates from a man aged 35 to 55 in good health and CMV-seropositive. The sample comprised PBMCs. The DNA of the CDR3 is TGCGCCAGCAGACCAGCGGGAGCCTTCAATGAGCAGTTCTTC. This codes for CASRPAGAFNEQFF.